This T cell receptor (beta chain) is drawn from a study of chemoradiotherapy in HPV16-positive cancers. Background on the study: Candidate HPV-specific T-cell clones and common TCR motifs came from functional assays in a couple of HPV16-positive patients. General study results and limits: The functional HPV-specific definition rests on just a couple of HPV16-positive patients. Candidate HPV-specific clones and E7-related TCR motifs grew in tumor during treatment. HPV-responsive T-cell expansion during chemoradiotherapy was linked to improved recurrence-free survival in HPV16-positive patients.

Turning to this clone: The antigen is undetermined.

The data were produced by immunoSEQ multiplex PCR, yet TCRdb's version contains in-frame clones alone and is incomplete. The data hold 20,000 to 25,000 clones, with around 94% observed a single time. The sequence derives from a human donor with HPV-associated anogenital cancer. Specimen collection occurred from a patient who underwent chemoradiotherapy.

The CDR3 bases are TGTGCCAGCAGCGTGGACAGGGGAGATACGCAGTATTTT. This translates into CASSVDRGDTQYF. The chain uses TRBV7-7 and TRBJ2-3, with TRBD1 matching over 9 bases. Germline V gene sequence: CDR1 SSHAT, CDR2 FNYEAQ (reference sequence). The V segment lost 5 bases and the J segment 5 bases; nucleotides outside the gene matches: 2. There are 13 residues in the CDR3.